The present T cell receptor (beta chain) was sequenced within a study of identifying expanded T cells in peripheral blood. Study-level results: Approximately two-week clone count variance significantly increased as total template count grew.

TCRdb's table, derived via immunoSEQ multiplex PCR, lists solely in-frame clones and lacks some. The sample lists about 85,000 clones; approximately 90% were seen once. During the collection period, no donor immune events like infections were recorded. As concerns this clone: As yet, its antigen is unknown.

Germline CDR1 LGHNA, CDR2 YSLEER. The CDR3 runs to 15 residues. V was pared by 1 base and J by 3 bases, with 5 bases of the junction left unmatched. This TCR came from a person aged 18 to 75 in good health. The rearrangement links TRBV4-3 to TRBJ2-7, with TRBD2 matching 8 bases. Sequencing was performed on blood. The CDR3 nucleotides read TGCGCCAGCAGCCAAGCGGCGAGCGGGGGCTACGAGCAGTACTTC. This translates into CASSQAASGGYEQYF.